This T cell receptor beta chain appears in the sequencing data of a study of blood T cell repertoires in COVID-19. With 2 bases removed from V and 0 bases from J, the gap between germline ends came to 17 bases. This CDR3 contains 17 residues. Germline V gene lookup returns CDR1 MNHNS and CDR2 SASEGT. The data were produced by immunoSEQ multiplex PCR, yet TCRdb's version contains in-frame clones alone and is incomplete. Here the sample spans approximately 250,000 clones, about 87% being singletons. The chain joins TRBV6-1 to TRBJ2-7; D uncertain. The sequenced sample consisted of peripheral blood. The TCR originated in an older woman with COVID-19, enrolled during active disease. CDR3 sequence reads: CASSELPLGLSSYEQYF. The CDR3 coding sequence is TGTGCCAGCAGTGAACTTCCCCTGGGCCTGAGCTCCTACGAGCAGTACTTC.